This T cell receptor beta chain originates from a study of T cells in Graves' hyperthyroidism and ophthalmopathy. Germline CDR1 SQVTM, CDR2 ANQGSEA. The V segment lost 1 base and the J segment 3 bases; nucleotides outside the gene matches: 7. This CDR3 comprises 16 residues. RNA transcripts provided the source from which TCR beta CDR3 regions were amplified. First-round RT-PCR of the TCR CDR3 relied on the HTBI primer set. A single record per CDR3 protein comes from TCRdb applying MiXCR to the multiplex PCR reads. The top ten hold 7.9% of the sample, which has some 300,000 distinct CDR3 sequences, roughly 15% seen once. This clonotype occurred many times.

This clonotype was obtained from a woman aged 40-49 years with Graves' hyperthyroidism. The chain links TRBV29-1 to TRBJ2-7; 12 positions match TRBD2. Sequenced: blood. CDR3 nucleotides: TGCAGCGTTGAAGGGACTAGCGGGAAGGAGCGCTACGAGCAGTACTTC. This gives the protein CSVEGTSGKERYEQYF.